Below, one T cell receptor beta chain is given with its context. The specificity of this receptor is unknown. Qualities for individual bases were not recorded, and no much larger clone is one base off. The germline V gene yields MDHEN for CDR1 and SYDVKM for CDR2. There are 16 amino acids in the CDR3, from cysteine to phenylalanine inclusive. Only the CDR3 DNA stays, 48 bases, in frame from base 1. Deletion took 2 bases off V and 1 base off J, with a span of 11 bases between the germline ends. The CDR3 regions of human TCRbeta chains were subjected to immunosequencing. The source study handled its data this way. Repertoire TCRs were checked for matches against a reference library of SARS-CoV-2-specific TCRs that had been generated using the MIRA antigen-specificity platform. Breadth was defined as the fraction of unique TCRs that were SARS-CoV-2-associated, and depth was defined as the fraction of total T cells that were SARS-CoV-2-associated. Using the MIRA data, each spike-specific TCR was mapped to the spike region that the TCR reacts to and placed in a CD4 or CD8 class. Log10-transformed breadth and depth values were compared by one-way ANOVA with Sidak's multiple comparisons tests. Here the immuneACCESS table is served through TCRdb, limited to in-frame sequences with V and J called. Missing clones are a known gap in these copies; in checked studies unresolved V genes cover under half, and the rest lacks a known reason. From that table come the V and J calls and clone size; the DNA was used to work out D and trimming. The sample has 70,000 to 95,000 clones on record, around nine tenths of them singletons. Under 5% of the sample lies in the top ten.

This sample is drawn from a study of T cell responses to AZD1222 COVID-19 vaccine (dated by TCRdb to the early 2020s). As for the study more broadly: TCR sequencing was performed for some 250 trial participants, of whom roughly 200 were given two doses of AZD1222 and some 25 were given two doses of MenACWY control vaccine. Trial participants were enrolled into age subgroups of 18-55, 56-69 and 70-plus years, which contained approximately 150, 28 and 58 TCR-sequenced participants, respectively.

Per the publication, the time point label means: baseline before first vaccination. The treatment or condition label for this specimen denotes: meningococcal conjugate vaccine given as trial control. The vaccinee samples were drawn from two UK trials, COV001 and COV002, one of which was a single-blind randomized controlled phase 2/3 trial testing AZD1222 (ChAdOx1 nCoV-19) in healthy adults. For TCRbeta chain sequencing, PBMC samples from trial participants were taken at day 0 and at day 28 after the second dose. What the research found in general, with its limitations: Because no day 14 peak-response samples were available, the repertoires could be characterized only after the peak T cell response. The vaccine-associated CD4 TCRs covered the entire spike protein, and the dominant responses fell in regions 160-218 and 743-854. Spike-specific TCR breadth and depth rose significantly after two AZD1222 doses compared with day 0 and with MenACWY recipients. In the small 56-69-year group, the increase in depth fell short of significance, most likely because of low power. Epitopes outside the regions mutated in the B.1.351 and B.1.1.7 variants were reportedly recognized by nearly half of the unique spike-specific TCRs. Conclusions about previously exposed vaccinees are limited because only a handful of AZD1222 recipients were SARS-CoV-2 seropositive at baseline. Most participants were white British and females outnumbered males, and the authors suggested that clonal diversity may have been underestimated.

The source material was peripheral blood, sampled on day 0 of MenACWY control vaccination. Recombination joined TRBV28 with TRBJ1-4; the D region possibly corresponds to TRBD1 (5 bases align). This TCR was sampled from an adult in good health. The nucleotide sequence is given as TGTGCCAGCAGTTTAGAGAAGCAGGGAACTAATGAAAAACTGTTTTTT. This gives the protein CASSLEKQGTNEKLFF.